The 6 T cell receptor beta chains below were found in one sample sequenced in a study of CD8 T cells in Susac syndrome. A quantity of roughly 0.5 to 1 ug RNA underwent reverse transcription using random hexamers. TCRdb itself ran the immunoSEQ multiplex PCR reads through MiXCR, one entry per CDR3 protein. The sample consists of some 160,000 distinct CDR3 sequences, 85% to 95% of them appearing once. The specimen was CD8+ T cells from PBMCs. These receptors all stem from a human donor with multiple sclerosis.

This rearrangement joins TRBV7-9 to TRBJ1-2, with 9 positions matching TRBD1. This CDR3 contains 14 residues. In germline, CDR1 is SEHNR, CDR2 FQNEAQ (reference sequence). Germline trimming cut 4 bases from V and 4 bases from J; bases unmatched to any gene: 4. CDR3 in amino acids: CASSWDRVSYGYTF. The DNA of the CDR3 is TGTGCCAGCAGCTGGGACAGGGTTTCCTATGGCTACACCTTC.

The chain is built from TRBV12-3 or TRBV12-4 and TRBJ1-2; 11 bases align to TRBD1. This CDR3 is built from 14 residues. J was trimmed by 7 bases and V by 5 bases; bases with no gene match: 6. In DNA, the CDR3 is TGTGCCAGCAGTCCCGGACAGGGGGCGTCTGGCTACACCTTC. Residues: CASSPGQGASGYTF.

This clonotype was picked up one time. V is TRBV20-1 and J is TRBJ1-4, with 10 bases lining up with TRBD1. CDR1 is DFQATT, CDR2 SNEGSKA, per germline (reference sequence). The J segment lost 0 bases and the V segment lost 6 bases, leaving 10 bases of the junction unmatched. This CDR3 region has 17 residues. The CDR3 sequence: CSALDRGVTATNEKLFF. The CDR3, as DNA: TGCAGTGCCTTGGACAGGGGGGTTACAGCAACTAATGAAAAACTGTTTTTT.

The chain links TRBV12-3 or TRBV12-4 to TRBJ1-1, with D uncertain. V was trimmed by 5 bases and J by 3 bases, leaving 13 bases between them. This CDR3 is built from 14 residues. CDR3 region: CASSQPRRHTEAFF. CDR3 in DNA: TGTGCCAGCAGTCAGCCGAGGCGGCACACTGAAGCTTTCTTT.

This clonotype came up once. The DNA for the CDR3 is TGTGCCAGCAGCCGGATGTGGACCGGGGAGCTGTTTTTT. Translation: CASSRMWTGELFF. The chain employs TRBV3-1 and TRBJ2-2; D call uncertain. Germline-derived CDR1 and CDR2 are LGHDT and YNNKEL (reference sequence). The CDR3 is 13 amino acids. V lost 4 bases and J lost 5, with 8 bases in between.

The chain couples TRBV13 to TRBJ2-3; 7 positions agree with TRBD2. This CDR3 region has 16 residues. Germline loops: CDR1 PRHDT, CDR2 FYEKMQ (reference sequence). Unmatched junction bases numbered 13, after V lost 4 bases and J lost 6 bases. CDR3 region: CASSSSRDYVFDTQYF. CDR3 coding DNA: TGTGCCAGCAGCTCATCCCGGGACTACGTTTTTGATACGCAGTATTTT.